These 26 T cell receptor beta chains were all obtained from the same sample, sequenced in a study of CD8+ T cells in alopecia areata. RNA, once extracted, was reverse transcribed into cDNA for use as the sequencing template. Generated by immunoSEQ multiplex PCR, the TCRdb table keeps only in-frame clones and is missing some. The sample has some 110,000 clones; 55% to 70% are singletons. Specimen: CD4+ T cells sorted from blood. The receptors originated from a human donor in good health.

This clone was observed a few times. The CDR3 region is CAWRADRGYEQYF. The CDR3 DNA reads as TGTGCCTGGAGGGCTGACAGGGGATACGAGCAGTACTTC. This chain joins TRBV30 and TRBJ2-7; TRBD1 agrees at 8 bases. CDR1 GTSNPN and CDR2 SVGIG come from the germline V gene (reference sequence). The CDR3 sequence is 13 residues long. After removal of 3 bases from V and 4 bases from J, the junction contained 5 bases not matched to a gene.

This chain links TRBV15 with TRBJ2-7; D uncertain. The CDR3 consists of 13 residues. CDR1 and CDR2 (germline): LNHNV, YYDKDF (reference sequence). V shed 0 bases and J shed 3 bases, with 6 bases lying between them. Written as DNA, the CDR3 is TGTGCCACCAGCAGAGATTTGGGCTACGAGCAGTACTTC. Encoded protein: CATSRDLGYEQYF.

The chain carries TRBV29-1 and TRBJ1-1; no clear D. Germline V gives CDR1 SQVTM, CDR2 ANQGSEA. The CDR3 totals 13 residues. Deletions cut 4 bases from V and 0 bases from J, with 9 bases between. The CDR3 protein is CSVAWELNTEAFF. Here the CDR3 DNA reads TGCAGCGTTGCCTGGGAGTTGAACACTGAAGCTTTCTTT.

The chain has TRBV29-1 and TRBJ2-7; unclear D gene. This CDR3 region has 10 residues. The ends were cut back, 7 bases at V and 7 bases at J, with 11 bases in the middle. Per the germline V gene, CDR1 is SQVTM and CDR2 is ANQGSEA. CDR3 residues: CSAGDVEQYF. Here the CDR3 DNA reads TGCAGCGCTGGTGATGTGGAGCAGTACTTC.

This clone was counted once. CDR3 sequence reads: CAWSPGATGESQAFF. The CDR3 DNA is TGTGCCTGGAGTCCTGGGGCCACAGGGGAGTCTCAAGCTTTCTTT. The rearrangement uses TRBV30 and TRBJ1-1; 7 positions agree with TRBD1. The CDR3 has 15 amino acids. V shed 2 bases and J 9 bases; nucleotides not matched to a gene: 15. CDR1 and CDR2 (germline): GTSNPN, SVGIG (reference sequence).

This chain connects TRBV29-1 to TRBJ2-7; D may be TRBD1 or TRBD2 (5 bases each). Germline V lookup: CDR1 SQVTM, CDR2 ANQGSEA. This CDR3 has 15 amino acids. The V gene lost 4 bases and the J gene lost 6 bases, with 22 bases spanning the gap. The CDR3 coding sequence is TGCAGCGTTGGAGGTGCCGGGACCCCAGTATCCGAGCAGTACTTC. As protein: CSVGGAGTPVSEQYF.

In its sample, this clone was seen once. The CDR3 spells CASSQRTGPIYGYTF. CDR3 nucleotide sequence: TGTGCCAGCAGCCAGAGGACAGGCCCGATCTATGGCTACACCTTC. The chain joins TRBV4-2 to TRBJ1-2; 7 bases line up with TRBD1. The CDR3 spans 15 residues. From germline, CDR1 is LGHNA and CDR2 YNFKEQ. V was pared by 3 bases and J by 4 bases, with 8 bases of the junction left unmatched.

The CDR3 spells CTSSRDRDGYTF. The CDR3 bases are TGCACCAGCAGCCGGGACAGGGATGGCTACACCTTC. The chain has TRBV1 and TRBJ1-2; TRBD1 is the table's D call and was not checked against the DNA. TRBV1 is shown as a pseudogene. CDR3 length equals 12 residues.

CDR3 residues: CASSYSGEINTDTQYF. CDR3 DNA: TGCGCCAGCAGCTATAGCGGGGAGATTAATACAGATACGCAGTATTTT. V is TRBV5-1 and J is TRBJ2-3; 8 nucleotides match TRBD2. The V gene's germline CDR1 is SGHRS and CDR2 YFSETQ. Trimming at V came to 3 bases and at J to 3 bases, leaving 9 bases not matched to a gene. The CDR3 is 16 amino acids. Filled out from reference TRBV5-1 and TRBJ2-3, the complete variable domain reads KAGVTQTPRYLIKTRGQQVTLSCSPISGHRSVSWYQQTPGQGLQFLFEYFSETQRNKGNFPGRFSGRQFSNSRSEMNVSTLELGDSALYLCASSYSGEINTDTQYFGPGTRLTVL.

This clone came up once. V gene TRBV7-6 combines with J gene TRBJ1-4; D unresolved. Trimming took 5 bases from V and 7 from J, leaving 17 bases between them. This CDR3 contains 15 residues. Germline V gives CDR1 SGHVS, CDR2 FNYEAQ. The CDR3 coding sequence is TGTGCCAGCAGCCTATCAACGGGCGCGGTTGAAAAACTGTTTTTT. Its protein is CASSLSTGAVEKLFF. Drawing the rest from reference TRBV7-6 and TRBJ1-4, the complete variable domain is GAGVSQSPRYKVTKRGQDVALRCDPISGHVSLYWYRQALGQGPEFLTYFNYEAQQDKSGLPNDRFSAERPEGSISTLTIQRTEQRDSAMYRCASSLSTGAVEKLFFGSGTQLSVL.

As regards this clone: Other DNA sequences in the sample encode the same CDR3. The rearrangement joins TRBV29-1 to TRBJ1-1; D gene unclear. V dropped 7 bases and J dropped 0 bases, with 3 bases sitting between them. The CDR3 sequence is 10 residues long. Germline values: CDR1 SQVTM, CDR2 ANQGSEA. The CDR3 protein is CSALNTEAFF. Written as DNA, the CDR3 is TGCAGCGCCCTGAACACTGAAGCTTTCTTT.

This chain links TRBV6-1 with TRBJ1-2; no reliable D call. This CDR3 region has 15 residues. The germline gives CDR1 MNHNS, CDR2 SASEGT. Trimming removed 1 base at V and 8 bases at J, with 17 bases between. CDR3 sequence: CASSEGLGKLAGYTF. CDR3 in DNA: TGTGCCAGCAGTGAAGGGCTGGGGAAACTCGCCGGCTACACCTTC.

The chain combines TRBV27 with TRBJ1-1; 7 nucleotides align to TRBD1. J gave up 1 base and V 8 bases, and 10 bases lay outside the gene matches. There are 15 residues in the CDR3. CDR1 and CDR2 from the germline V gene are MNHEY and SMNVEV (reference sequence). The CDR3 coding sequence is TGTGCCAGCCTAAGGGGGGGACAGCAGAACACTGAAGCTTTCTTT. Its protein product is CASLRGGQQNTEAFF.

This chain connects TRBV7-3 to TRBJ1-1, with D possibly TRBD1 on 5 matching bases. This CDR3 has 13 amino acids. Germline V gene lookup returns CDR1 SGHTA and CDR2 FQGTGA. Trimming took 1 base from V and 6 from J, leaving 9 bases between them. The CDR3 reads CASSLRGQSEAFF. As DNA, the CDR3 is TGTGCCAGCAGCTTAAGGGGCCAATCTGAAGCTTTCTTT.

The chain combines TRBV11-2 with TRBJ1-1; D unclear. The CDR3 sequence is 14 residues long. Per the germline V gene, CDR1 is SGHAT and CDR2 is FQNNGV. Trimming stripped 0 bases from V and 6 bases from J, with 11 bases between. The CDR3 region has the DNA TGTGCCAGCAGCTTAGATGGCCAGTACTCTGAAGCTTTCTTT. It specifies CASSLDGQYSEAFF.

V gene TRBV5-1 combines with J gene TRBJ2-1; no definite D call. Trimming took 0 bases from V and 10 from J, leaving 20 bases between them. CDR1 and CDR2 from the germline V gene are SGHRS and YFSETQ. The CDR3 length is 16 residues. The CDR3 region is CASSLEGPNNRAEQFF. The CDR3 nucleotides read TGCGCCAGCAGCTTGGAAGGTCCTAATAATCGGGCCGAGCAGTTCTTC.

The chain links TRBV30 to TRBJ1-1, with unresolved D. This CDR3 is built from 12 residues. Germline V gene lookup returns CDR1 GTSNPN and CDR2 SVGIG (reference sequence). V was clipped by 3 bases and J by 2 bases, with 7 bases between them. CDR3 region: CAWSTFNTEAFF. Written as DNA, the CDR3 is TGTGCCTGGAGCACCTTTAACACTGAAGCTTTCTTT.

The chain has TRBV2 and TRBJ2-1; D remains ambiguous. The germline V gene encodes CDR1 SNHLY and CDR2 FYNNEI. V gave up 1 base and J gave up 5 bases, with 9 bases separating them. The CDR3 loop spans 14 amino acids. This chain's CDR3 is CASSEVATHNEQFF. CDR3 bases: TGTGCCAGCAGTGAAGTTGCCACTCACAATGAGCAGTTCTTC.

A note on this clone: Distinct nucleotide sequences in the sample also encode this CDR3. J is TRBJ1-1 and V is TRBV6-5; D is unresolved. Trimming cost V 2 bases and J 10 bases, with 8 bases left between them. The CDR3 has 11 residues. CDR1 is MNHEY and CDR2 is SVGAGI in the germline V gene. CDR3 coding DNA: TGTGCCAGCAGTTACCTGGGAGTAGCTTTCTTT. Its translation: CASSYLGVAFF.

The chain uses TRBV29-1 and TRBJ2-1; no clear D gene. CDR1 SQVTM and CDR2 ANQGSEA come from the germline V gene. The V gene lost 4 bases and the J gene lost 4 bases, with 14 bases spanning the gap. This CDR3 contains 14 residues. In nucleotides, the CDR3 is TGCAGCGTTGCACCCGGTGTAGCTTACAATGAGCAGTTCTTC. This codes for CSVAPGVAYNEQFF.

This clone was observed a handful of times. The chain employs TRBV7-2 and TRBJ1-2, with 7 bases fitting TRBD1. The CDR3 covers 16 residues. The trim removed 4 bases at V and 1 base at J, leaving 9 bases unmatched. The germline V gene has CDR1 SGHTA and CDR2 FQGNSA. The CDR3: CASSYQPGQLNYGYTF. The CDR3 DNA follows: TGTGCCAGCAGCTACCAACCGGGACAGCTTAACTATGGCTACACCTTC.

The V call is TRBV29-1, the J call TRBJ1-2; 7 bases are shared with TRBD1. Trimming at V came to 4 bases and at J to 7 bases, leaving 12 bases not matched to a gene. Per the germline V gene, CDR1 is SQVTM and CDR2 is ANQGSEA. This CDR3 contains 14 residues. The CDR3 nucleotides are TGCAGCGTTGTGGGCCGACAGGGAACAGCTGGCTACACCTTC. Translated: CSVVGRQGTAGYTF. Full variable domain (outside the CDR3, taken from reference TRBV29-1 and TRBJ1-2): SAVISQKPSRDICQRGTSLTIQCQVDSQVTMMFWYRQQPGQSLTLIATANQGSEATYESGFVIDKFPISRPNLTFSTLTVSNMSPEDSSIYLCSVVGRQGTAGYTFGSGTRLTVV.

The V and J genes are TRBV4-1 and TRBJ2-1, with a weak D call TRBD2 (6 bases). Looked up from germline, CDR1 is MGHRA and CDR2 is YSYEKL. The CDR3 spans 16 residues. Trimming pared 6 bases from V and 2 bases from J, leaving 17 bases between. This CDR3 is CASRPHGGDPYNEQFF. As DNA, the CDR3 is TGCGCCAGCAGGCCCCATGGCGGGGATCCCTACAATGAGCAGTTCTTC.

This clone was observed a single time. V usage is TRBV11-2 and J usage is TRBJ1-2; tentatively, D is TRBD1 (5 bases). The germline gives CDR1 SGHAT, CDR2 FQNNGV. The CDR3 has 14 residues. Between the trimmed V and J ends, which lost 1 base and 3 bases, there was a span of 9 bases. The CDR3 protein is CASSLAVGDYGYTF. The CDR3 nucleotides read TGTGCCAGCAGCTTAGCGGTAGGGGACTATGGCTACACCTTC. The whole variable domain, filled in from reference TRBV11-2 and TRBJ1-2, reads EAGVAQSPRYKIIEKRQSVAFWCNPISGHATLYWYQQILGQGPKLLIQFQNNGVVDDSQLPKDRFSAERLKGVDSTLKIQPAKLEDSAVYLCASSLAVGDYGYTFGSGTRLTVV.

This clone turned up a few times. The chain uses TRBV18 and TRBJ2-3, with 7 bases aligning to TRBD1. With 4 bases clipped from V and 3 bases from J, the junction kept 4 bases outside the gene matches. Germline CDR1 is KGHSH and CDR2 is LQKENI. The CDR3 is 14 residues long. The CDR3 sequence is CASSRGGPTDTQYF. DNA for the CDR3: TGTGCCAGCTCACGAGGGGGCCCGACAGATACGCAGTATTTT.

The gene calls are TRBV30 and TRBJ2-2; the match to TRBD1 covers 9 bases. With 0 bases clipped from V and 5 bases from J, the junction kept 4 bases outside the gene matches. This CDR3 comprises 15 residues. CDR1 and CDR2 (germline): GTSNPN, SVGIG (reference sequence). This chain's CDR3 is CAWSVGTGYTGELFF. The CDR3 bases are TGTGCCTGGAGTGTAGGGACAGGGTATACCGGGGAGCTGTTTTTT.